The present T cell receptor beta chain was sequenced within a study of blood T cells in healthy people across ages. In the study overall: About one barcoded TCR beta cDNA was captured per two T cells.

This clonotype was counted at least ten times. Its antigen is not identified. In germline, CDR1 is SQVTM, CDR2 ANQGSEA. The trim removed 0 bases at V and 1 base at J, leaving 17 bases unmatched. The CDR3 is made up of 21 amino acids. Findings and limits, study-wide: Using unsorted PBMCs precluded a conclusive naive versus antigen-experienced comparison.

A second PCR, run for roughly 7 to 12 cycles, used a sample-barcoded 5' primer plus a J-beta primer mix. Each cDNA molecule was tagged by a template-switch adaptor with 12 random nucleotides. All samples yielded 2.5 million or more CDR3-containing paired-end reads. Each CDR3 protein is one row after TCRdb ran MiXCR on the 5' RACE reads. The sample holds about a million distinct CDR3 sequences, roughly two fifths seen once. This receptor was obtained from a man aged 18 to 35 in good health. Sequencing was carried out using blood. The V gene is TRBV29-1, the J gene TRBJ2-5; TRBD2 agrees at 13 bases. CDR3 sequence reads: CSVEDLSPPGLAGTFQETQYF. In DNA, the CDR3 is TGCAGCGTTGAAGATCTTTCCCCCCCGGGACTAGCGGGGACGTTCCAAGAGACCCAGTACTTC.